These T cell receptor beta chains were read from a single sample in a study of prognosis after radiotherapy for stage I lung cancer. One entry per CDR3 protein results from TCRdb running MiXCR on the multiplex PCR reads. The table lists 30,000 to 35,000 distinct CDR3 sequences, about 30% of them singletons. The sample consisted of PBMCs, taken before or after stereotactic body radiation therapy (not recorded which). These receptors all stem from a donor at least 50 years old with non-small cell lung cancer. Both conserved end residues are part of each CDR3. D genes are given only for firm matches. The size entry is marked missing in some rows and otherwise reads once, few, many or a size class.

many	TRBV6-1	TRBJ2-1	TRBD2	TGTGCCAGCAGCCCCCTGCGGGCAGCCGGACTAGCGCAGTTCTTC	CASSPLRAAGLAQFF
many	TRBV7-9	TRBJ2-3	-	TGTGCCACCCTCTTAGTAGGTCAATGGGCAGATACGCAGTATTTT	CATLLVGQWADTQYF
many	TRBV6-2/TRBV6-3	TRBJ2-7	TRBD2	TGTGCCAGCAGTGGGGGGGGAGGACCCCATGGGGACGAGCAGTACTTC	CASSGGGGPHGDEQYF
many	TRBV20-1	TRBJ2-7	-	TGCAGTGCTAGGCAACCCAGGAGATCCTACGAGCAGTACTTC	CSARQPRRSYEQYF
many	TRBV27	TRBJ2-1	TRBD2	TGTGCCAGCAGTTTATTAGCGGGGTCCTACAATGAGCAGTTCTTC	CASSLLAGSYNEQFF
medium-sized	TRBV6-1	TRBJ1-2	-	TGTGCCAGCAGTGACCGACAAGGCACTAAGGATGGCTACACCTTC	CASSDRQGTKDGYTF
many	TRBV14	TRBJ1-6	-	TGTGCCAGCAGCCACGTAGAGTCACCCCTCCACTTT	CASSHVESPLHF
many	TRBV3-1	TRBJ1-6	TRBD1	TGTGCCAGCAGCCAAGAGGTCTGGGGACAGGCTAATTCACCCCTCCACTTT	CASSQEVWGQANSPLHF
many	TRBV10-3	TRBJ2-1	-	TGTGCCATCAGTCGCCCTTCCGATGATGAGCAGTTCTTC	CAISRPSDDEQFF
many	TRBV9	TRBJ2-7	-	TGTGCCAGCAGCCGACCGGATAGCTCCGAGCAGTACTTC	CASSRPDSSEQYF
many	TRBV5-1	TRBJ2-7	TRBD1	TGCGCCAGCAGACCCGGACAGGGTTCCTACGAGCAGTACTTC	CASRPGQGSYEQYF
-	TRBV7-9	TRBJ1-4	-	TGTGCCAGCAGCTTAGGGGCGGGGAATGAAAAACTGTTTTTT	CASSLGAGNEKLFF
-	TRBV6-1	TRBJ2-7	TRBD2	TGTGCCAGCAGACCCGGGACTAGTGAGAGTGTTGGCTCCTACGAGCAGTACTTC	CASRPGTSESVGSYEQYF
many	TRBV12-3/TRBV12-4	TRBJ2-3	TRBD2	TGTGCCAGCAGTCCTTCGACTAGCGGCACAGATACGCAGTATTTT	CASSPSTSGTDTQYF
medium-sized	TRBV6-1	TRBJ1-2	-	TGTGCCAGCAGTGATCGGGATGGCTACACCTTC	CASSDRDGYTF
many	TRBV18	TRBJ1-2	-	TGTGCCAGCTCACCACCGGGCGGCTATGGCTACACCTTC	CASSPPGGYGYTF
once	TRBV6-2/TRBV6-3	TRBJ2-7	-	TGTGCCAGCAGTGGGGTCCAGGGTGGGTACTTC	CASSGVQGGYF
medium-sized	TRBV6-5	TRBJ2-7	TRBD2	TGTGCCAGCAGCCGGGACTACGGGCAGTACTTC	CASSRDYGQYF
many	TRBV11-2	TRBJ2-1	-	TGTGCCAGCAGCACCCAACAAGATACCCTTAACAATGAGCAGTTCTTC	CASSTQQDTLNNEQFF
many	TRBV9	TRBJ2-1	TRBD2	TGTGCCAGCAGCGTAGATCCTAGCGGGAGCTCCTACAATGAGCAGTTCTTC	CASSVDPSGSSYNEQFF
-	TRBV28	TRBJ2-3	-	TGTGCCAGCAGTTTCCGATCGGAGACAGAGACGCAGTATTTT	CASSFRSETETQYF
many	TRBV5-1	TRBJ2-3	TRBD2	TGCGCCAGCAGTGAAATAGCGGGAGGGCCGACAGATACGCAGTATTTT	CASSEIAGGPTDTQYF
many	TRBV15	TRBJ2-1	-	TGTGCCACCAGCAGAGTACGGGGCGATGAGCAGTTCTTC	CATSRVRGDEQFF
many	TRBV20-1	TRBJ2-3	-	TGCAGTTTCTGGCTTAGGGCGGATACGCAGTATTTT	CSFWLRADTQYF
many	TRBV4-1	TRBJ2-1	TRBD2	TGCGCCAGCAGCCTGAATTGGGGCGGACTAGCGGGCTCCTACAATGAACAGTTCTTC	CASSLNWGGLAGSYNEQFF
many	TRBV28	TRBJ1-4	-	TGTGCCAGCAATAAAAAGGCAGGGTTCGGGGAAAAACTGTTTTTT	CASNKKAGFGEKLFF
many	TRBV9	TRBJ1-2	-	TGTGCCAGCAGTCGGGGACGCCTCTCGTCGGATGGCTACACCTTC	CASSRGRLSSDGYTF
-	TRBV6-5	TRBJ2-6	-	TGTGCCAGCAGTTACTCGAATCATGGCAGCATCTCTGGGGCCAACGTCCTGACTTTC	CASSYSNHGSISGANVLTF
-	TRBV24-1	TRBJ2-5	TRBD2	TGTGCCACCAGTGATTCCGGGTGGCGGGGGGGGGAGACCCAGTACTTC	CATSDSGWRGGETQYF
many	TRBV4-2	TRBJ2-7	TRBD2	TGTGCCAGCAGCCAAGGACTGGGTGGGGCGCGGGAGGGCGCGGGGGACGAGCAGTACTTC	CASSQGLGGAREGAGDEQYF
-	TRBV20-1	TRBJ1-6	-	TGCAGTGCCAGGGACTCCTATAATTCACCCCTCCACTTT	CSARDSYNSPLHF
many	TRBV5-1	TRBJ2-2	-	TGCGCCAGCAGCTTGACAGGGCGGGCGGGGGAGCTGTTTTTT	CASSLTGRAGELFF
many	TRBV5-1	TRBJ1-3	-	TGCGCCAGCAGCTTGGCCAGACCTGGAAACACCATATATTTT	CASSLARPGNTIYF
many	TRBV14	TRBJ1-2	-	TGTGCCAGCAGCCAAAGAAGACGGATTAGGGGGTCGCTCTATGGCTACACCTTC	CASSQRRRIRGSLYGYTF